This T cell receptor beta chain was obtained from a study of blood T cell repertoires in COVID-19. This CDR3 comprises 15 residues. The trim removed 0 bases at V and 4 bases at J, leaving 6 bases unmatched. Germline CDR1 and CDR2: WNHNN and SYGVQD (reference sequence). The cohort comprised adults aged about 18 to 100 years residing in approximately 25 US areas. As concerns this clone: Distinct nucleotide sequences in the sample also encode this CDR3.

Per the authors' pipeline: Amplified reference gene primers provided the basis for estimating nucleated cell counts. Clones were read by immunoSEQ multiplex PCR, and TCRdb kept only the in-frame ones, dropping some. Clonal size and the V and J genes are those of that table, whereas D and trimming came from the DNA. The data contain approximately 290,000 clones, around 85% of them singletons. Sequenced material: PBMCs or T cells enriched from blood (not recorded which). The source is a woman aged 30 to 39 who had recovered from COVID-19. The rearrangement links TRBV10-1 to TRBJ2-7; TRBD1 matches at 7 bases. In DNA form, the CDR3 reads TGCGCCAGCAGTGAGTCAGGAGACAGGGTTTACGAGCAGTACTTC. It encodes CASSESGDRVYEQYF.